The clone carrying this TCR beta chain was detected a few times. Its antigen is not identified. One entry per CDR3 protein, called by TCRdb with MiXCR from the 5' RACE reads. The profile shows fewer than 500,000 distinct CDR3 sequences, roughly 27% of them singletons. The data are from a study of CD8 T cells in ankylosing spondylitis. CDR1 is LGHDT and CDR2 is YNNKEL in the germline V gene (reference sequence). The CDR3 contains 15 residues. V lost 1 base, J lost 7 bases, and 14 bases lay in between. General study findings and limits: Reportedly, matched ankylosing spondylitis synovial fluid was significantly enriched for disease-linked clones. Relatively scarce in peripheral blood, disease-linked clones were CD8+. Characteristic, it appeared, of ankylosing spondylitis blood was a TCR beta motif of 7 or 8 highly homologous variants. Previous work reported some of these motif variants in the synovial fluid and blood of reactive arthritis.

J is TRBJ2-1 and V is TRBV3-1; D unclear. This sequence originates from a male donor with ankylosing spondylitis. The sample taken for sequencing was blood, either unsorted or a sorted T cell fraction (not recorded which). Here the CDR3 reads CASSQGRTISNEQFF. Written as DNA, the CDR3 is TGTGCCAGCAGCCAAGGAAGGACCATCTCAAATGAGCAGTTCTTC.